This is a list of T cell receptor beta chains from one sample in a study of blood T cell repertoires in COVID-19. This table comes from immunoSEQ multiplex PCR, and its TCRdb copy is limited to in-frame clones, with some not included. The sample consists of 250,000 to 350,000 clones, approximately 86% of them appearing once. The sample consisted of peripheral blood. Receptors were obtained from a woman aged 25 to 39 who had recovered from COVID-19. Both conserved end residues are part of each CDR3. D genes are given only for firm matches. The size of a clone is reported for some rows only, either as once, few or many, or as a class for expanded clones.

TRBV5-4	.	TRBJ2-1	13	TRBD1	TGTGCCAGCAGCGAGGACAGGGCTAATGAGCAGTTCTTC	CASSEDRANEQFF
TRBV3-1/TRBV3-2	.	TRBJ2-2	16	TRBD1	TGTGCCAGCAGCAATCCGGGACAGGAAAACACCGGGGAGCTGTTTTTT	CASSNPGQENTGELFF
TRBV2	.	TRBJ1-2	15	TRBD1	TGTGCCAGCCAATCCGGATTACAGGGGGCACGTGGCTACACCTTC	CASQSGLQGARGYTF
TRBV7-9	few	TRBJ1-2	15	.	TGTGCCAGCAGCGAGGACAGCGGAAGATCCTATGGCTACACCTTC	CASSEDSGRSYGYTF
TRBV5-1	.	TRBJ1-2	14	TRBD1	TGCGCCAGCAGCCCGTTACCGGGACAGCCATACTACACCTTC	CASSPLPGQPYYTF
TRBV5-6	.	TRBJ1-2	15	TRBD1	TGTGCCAGCAGCGCGCTCGGGACAGGGGTGGATGGCTACACCTTC	CASSALGTGVDGYTF
TRBV5-6	.	TRBJ1-1	14	.	TGTGCCAGCAGCCGCAACAGGCAGAGCACTGAAGCTTTCTTT	CASSRNRQSTEAFF
TRBV5-4	.	TRBJ1-4	14	TRBD1	TGTGCCAGCAGCGTGGGACAGGGTCAAGAAAAACTGTTTTTT	CASSVGQGQEKLFF
TRBV7-9	few	TRBJ2-7	14	TRBD2	TGTGCCAGCAGCTTAGGACTAGCGGCATACGAGCAGTACTTC	CASSLGLAAYEQYF
TRBV7-6	.	TRBJ1-1	11	TRBD1	TGTGCCAGCAACAGGGGCACTGAAGCTTTCTTT	CASNRGTEAFF
TRBV19	.	TRBJ2-7	13	TRBD2	TGTGCCAGTAGTCCTAGCGGGAACTACGAGCAGTACTTC	CASSPSGNYEQYF
TRBV12-3/TRBV12-4	.	TRBJ2-1	11	TRBD1	TGTGCCAGCAGTGGCGGACAGGGGGGGTTCTTC	CASSGGQGGFF
TRBV5-4	.	TRBJ1-4	15	TRBD1	TGTGCCAGCAGCTTCACCGGGGGACAGAATGAAAAACTGTTTTTT	CASSFTGGQNEKLFF
TRBV27	.	TRBJ2-7	11	.	TGTGCCAGCAGTGGAGGGTACGAGCAGTACTTC	CASSGGYEQYF
TRBV5-1	once	TRBJ1-4	15	TRBD1	TGCGCCAGCAGCTTGGTAGGACAGGGAAACGAAAAACTGTTTTTT	CASSLVGQGNEKLFF
TRBV30	few	TRBJ1-2	15	TRBD1	TGTGCCTGGAGTCACCGGGACAGGAGAGTGTCTGGCTACACCTTC	CAWSHRDRRVSGYTF
TRBV6-6	.	TRBJ1-1	13	.	TGTGCCAGCAGTTACTCACGGGGTTACGAAGCTTTCTTT	CASSYSRGYEAFF
TRBV3-1/TRBV3-2	.	TRBJ2-1	13	.	TGTGCCAGCAGCCCAGGGGTCTACAATGAGCAGTTCTTC	CASSPGVYNEQFF
TRBV29-1	.	TRBJ2-2	16	TRBD1	TGCAGCGTCTCCGGGACAGGGGGTACGAACACCGGGGAGCTGTTTTTT	CSVSGTGGTNTGELFF
TRBV7-5	.	TRBJ2-7	15	.	TGTGCCAGAAGCCTCTCTATGAGCAGGGGCTACGAGCAGTACTTC	CARSLSMSRGYEQYF
TRBV28	.	TRBJ2-7	14	TRBD2	TGTGCCAGCATAGCGGGAGGGAGCTCCTACGAGCAGTACTTC	CASIAGGSSYEQYF
TRBV4-3	.	TRBJ2-7	15	.	TGCGCCAGCAGCCAAGATTTTGTTAGGGGTGACGAGCAGTACTTC	CASSQDFVRGDEQYF
TRBV28	.	TRBJ2-7	11	.	TGTGCCAGCAGGGCCCGCTACGAGCAGTACTTC	CASRARYEQYF
TRBV11-2	.	TRBJ2-1	14	TRBD2	TGTGCCAGCAGCCGGGGGGGATCCCCCAATGAGCAGTTCTTC	CASSRGGSPNEQFF
TRBV25-1	.	TRBJ2-6	15	.	TGTGCCAGCAGTGTCGGGAACTCTGGGGCCAACGTCCTGACTTTC	CASSVGNSGANVLTF
TRBV19	.	TRBJ2-1	16	TRBD2	TGTGCCAGTAGCCTAACTAGCGGGGGGGCAGGGAATGAGCAGTTCTTC	CASSLTSGGAGNEQFF
TRBV9	.	TRBJ1-1	14	.	TGTGCCAGCAGCGTAGACGGGGGAGGCACTGAAGCTTTCTTT	CASSVDGGGTEAFF
TRBV5-1	.	TRBJ2-5	14	.	TGCGCCAGCGCTAGGGGGGGCCAGGAGGAGACCCAGTACTTC	CASARGGQEETQYF
TRBV29-1	.	TRBJ1-2	12	TRBD1	TGCAGCGTGGACAGGGGGACCTTTGGCTACACCTTC	CSVDRGTFGYTF
TRBV19	.	TRBJ2-2	14	TRBD1	TGTGCCAGTCAAGACAGGGGGCTAATCGGGGAGCTGTTTTTT	CASQDRGLIGELFF
TRBV5-8	.	TRBJ1-2	16	TRBD1	TGTGCCAGCAGCTTGGCCGGACAGGGGGATAACTATGGCTACACCTTC	CASSLAGQGDNYGYTF
TRBV5-1	.	TRBJ2-5	14	TRBD2	TGCGCCAGCAGCCTGGGGGGGGGCCAAGAGACCCAGTACTTC	CASSLGGGQETQYF
TRBV11-2	.	TRBJ1-1	16	.	TGTGCCAGCAGCCCTCTCCTTAGTTCACGGAACACTGAAGCTTTCTTT	CASSPLLSSRNTEAFF
TRBV27	.	TRBJ2-3	14	.	TGTGCCTCTCGAAAAGGACGGGACACAGATACGCAGTATTTT	CASRKGRDTDTQYF
TRBV6-5	once	TRBJ2-7	13	TRBD2	TGTGCCAGCACGTCGTCAGGCGGGGGCGAGCAGTACTTC	CASTSSGGGEQYF
TRBV24-1	.	TRBJ2-1	16	TRBD2	TGTGCCACCAGTGACACATCGGGAGGGGTCCGCAATGAGCAGTTCTTC	CATSDTSGGVRNEQFF
TRBV3-1/TRBV3-2	once	TRBJ2-6	18	.	TGTGCCAGCAGCCAACTCGGGGGGCCGCGCTCTGGGGCCAACGTCCTGACTTTC	CASSQLGGPRSGANVLTF
TRBV12-5	.	TRBJ1-1	11	.	TGTGCTAGCAACGCGGCCCCCGGGGCTTTCTTT	CASNAAPGAFF
TRBV3-1/TRBV3-2	.	TRBJ1-3	14	.	TGTGCCAGCAGCCTTACACAGGGAGGAAACACCATATATTTT	CASSLTQGGNTIYF
TRBV5-4	.	TRBJ2-3	16	.	TGTGCCAGCAGCTTGGGGCGGAGCCAGACTACAGATACGCAGTATTTT	CASSLGRSQTTDTQYF
TRBV30	few	TRBJ2-7	12	TRBD2	TGTGCCTGGAGTACGGGGGGGGACGAGCAGTACTTC	CAWSTGGDEQYF
TRBV18	.	TRBJ1-5	15	TRBD1	TGTGCCAGCTCCCGCGGACAGGGTGACAATCAGCCCCAGCATTTT	CASSRGQGDNQPQHF
TRBV4-1	.	TRBJ1-1	13	.	TGCGCCAGCAGCCGATCACGAGGAGATGAAGCTTTCTTT	CASSRSRGDEAFF
TRBV4-3	.	TRBJ2-1	15	TRBD2	TGCGCCAGCAGCCTGGACTTAGCGGGAGGCTATGAGCAGTTCTTC	CASSLDLAGGYEQFF